The 5 T cell receptor beta chains in this list originate from one sample, sequenced in a study of identifying expanded T cells in peripheral blood. Data came from immunoSEQ multiplex PCR; TCRdb stores just in-frame clones and leaves some out. This sample yields 100,000 to 150,000 clones, of which roughly 90% are seen a single time; roughly 7.9% belongs to the top ten. The specimen sequenced was blood. The receptors originated from a person aged 18 to 69 in good health.

The chain joins TRBV4-1 to TRBJ2-1; tentative D call: TRBD1 (6 bases). The V gene's germline CDR1 is MGHRA and CDR2 YSYEKL. This CDR3 has 16 residues. Trimming pared 1 base from V and 7 bases from J, leaving 17 bases between. DNA for the CDR3: TGCGCCAGCAGCCAAGTGGGGGCAGGGAGCACGAATGAGCAGTTCTTC. Protein product: CASSQVGAGSTNEQFF.

The chain employs TRBV28 and TRBJ2-6; D is uncertain. The CDR3 is 15 amino acids. In germline, CDR1 is MDHEN, CDR2 SYDVKM. The V end was cut by 5 bases, the J end by 0 bases, with 8 bases between. CDR3 loop: CASSRYLSGANVLTF. The CDR3 region has the DNA TGTGCCAGCAGTCGATATCTCTCTGGGGCCAACGTCCTGACTTTC.

The chain joins TRBV30 to TRBJ2-3; 10 bases are a match to TRBD1. J lost 6 bases, V lost 5 bases, and 8 bases had no gene match. CDR1 is GTSNPN, CDR2 SVGIG, per germline (reference sequence). The CDR3 loop spans 14 amino acids. This chain's CDR3 is CAWSDRGRMDTQYF. CDR3 DNA: TGTGCCTGGTCAGACAGGGGGCGCATGGATACGCAGTATTTT.

This clone has a handful of counts. The gene calls are TRBV6-1 and TRBJ1-6; unclear D gene. This CDR3 is built from 14 residues. CDR1 is MNHNS and CDR2 is SASEGT in the germline V gene. V was cut by 5 bases and J by 7 bases, with 12 bases left in between. The CDR3 loop reads CASSLSGLNSPLHF. As DNA, the CDR3 is TGTGCCAGCAGTCTTTCGGGGTTAAATTCACCCCTCCACTTT.

The genes are TRBV19 and TRBJ1-4; maybe TRBD1 (6 bases). This CDR3 region has 14 residues. The V and J ends lost 1 base and 7 bases respectively, with 10 bases between them. Germline lookup yields CDR1 LNHDA and CDR2 SQIVND (reference sequence). The CDR3: CASSIAGAGEKLFF. For the CDR3, the DNA is TGTGCCAGTAGTATAGCAGGGGCTGGTGAAAAACTGTTTTTT.